A single sample gave rise to the 2 T cell receptor beta chains below, sequenced in a study of T-cell reconstitution after alpha-beta-depleted transplantation in children (dated by TCRdb to about 2016). What the treatment or condition label conveys for this sample: allogeneic hematopoietic cell transplantation with graft depleted of TCRalphabeta T cells and CD19 B cells. The library was produced with PCR. The reads were generated on an Illumina HiSeq 2500. TCR library preparation used molecular barcoding, with unique molecular identifiers applied to normalize quantification of the TCRbeta repertoire. TCRdb redid the processing of the public reads, applying fastp at Q25 and MiXCR, and retained in-frame beta chains. Here each entry gathers all rows of one CDR3 protein and keeps the most common genes and DNA. In all, the sample holds under 75,000 distinct CDR3 sequences, and about a tenth of those were seen once. The ten largest clonotypes hold less than 15% of the sample.

The sample in question was PBMCs, obtained before TCRalphabeta/CD19-depleted stem cell transplant. These receptors originate from a boy aged 5-17 years with acute myeloid leukemia, due to receive a stem cell transplant.

By sample fraction, this clonotype is medium-sized. The chain carries TRBV5-1 and TRBJ2-2, with 12 bases identical to TRBD2. The length of the CDR3 is 23 residues. Germline V gene lookup returns CDR1 SGHRS and CDR2 YFSETQ. Unmatched junction bases numbered 20, after V lost 0 bases and J lost 2 bases. The CDR3 sequence: CASSLGSALGRTSGITNTGELFF. CDR3 coding DNA: TGCGCCAGCAGCTTGGGTTCCGCCCTTGGACGGACTAGCGGGATTACCAACACCGGGGAGCTGTTTTTT.

Regarding this clonotype: One base away lies a much larger clone, so this may be a sequencing read error. This sequence joins TRBV27 and TRBJ2-1; weak D call: TRBD1 (6 bases). There are 16 residues in the CDR3. Germline CDR1 reads MNHEY; CDR2 reads SMNVEV (reference sequence). For the CDR3, the DNA is TGTGTCAGCAGTAAGATGGGGGCAGGGAACTTTAATGAGCAGTTCTTC. Protein product: CVSSKMGAGNFNEQFF.